Sequencing of this TCR beta chain was carried out in a study of PD-1 blockade in classical Hodgkin lymphoma. Study-wide results and caveats: Nivolumab initiated under 1 year post-ASCT led to patient exclusion.

Trimming stripped 1 base from V and 4 bases from J, with 13 bases between. Germline V CDR1 and CDR2: SEHNR, FQNEAQ (reference sequence). CDR3 size: 16 residues. Sequencing used immunoSEQ multiplex PCR; TCRdb keeps in-frame clones, though not all of them. The table records 80,000 to 95,000 clones, approximately 86% of them present only once. This clone was seen a handful of times. The antigen remains undetermined. The time point denotes: cycle 4 day 1 (C4D1), after less than seven weeks of nivolumab. Every patient was affected by relapse after autologous stem cell transplantation, while exposure to brentuximab vedotin was not uniform.

The sequence derives from a human donor with classical Hodgkin lymphoma. The material was peripheral blood mononuclear cells (PBMCs), obtained before the fourth cycle of nivolumab. The chain employs TRBV7-9 and TRBJ2-2; TRBD1 might be the D (6 bases). In DNA, the CDR3 is TGTGCCAGCAGCTTAGGTGGGGCAGGGGTCACCGGGGAGCTGTTTTTT. This gives the protein CASSLGGAGVTGELFF.